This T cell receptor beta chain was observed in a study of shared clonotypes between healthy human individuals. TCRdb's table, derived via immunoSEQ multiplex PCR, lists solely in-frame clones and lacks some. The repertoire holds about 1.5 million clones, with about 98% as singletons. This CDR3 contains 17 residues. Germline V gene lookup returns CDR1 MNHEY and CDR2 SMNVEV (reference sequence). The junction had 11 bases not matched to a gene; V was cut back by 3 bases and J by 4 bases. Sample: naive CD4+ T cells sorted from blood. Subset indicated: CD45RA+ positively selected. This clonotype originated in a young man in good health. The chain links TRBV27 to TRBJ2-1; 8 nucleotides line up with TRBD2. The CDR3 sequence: CASSFRTSGSRYNEQFF. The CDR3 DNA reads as TGTGCCAGCAGTTTTAGAACGAGCGGGAGTCGGTACAATGAGCAGTTCTTC.